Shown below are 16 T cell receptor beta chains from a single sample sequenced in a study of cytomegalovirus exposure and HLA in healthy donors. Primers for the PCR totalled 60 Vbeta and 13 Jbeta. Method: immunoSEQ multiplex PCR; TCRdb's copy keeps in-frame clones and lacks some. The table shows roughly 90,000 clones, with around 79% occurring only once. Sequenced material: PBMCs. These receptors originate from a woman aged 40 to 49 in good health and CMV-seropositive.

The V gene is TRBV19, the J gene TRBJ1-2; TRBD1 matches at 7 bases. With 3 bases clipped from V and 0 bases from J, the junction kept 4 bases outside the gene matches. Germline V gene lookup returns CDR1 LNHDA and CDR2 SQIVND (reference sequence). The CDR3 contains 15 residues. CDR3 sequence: CASSIGTVANYGYTF. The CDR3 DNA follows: TGTGCCAGTAGTATTGGGACAGTAGCTAACTATGGCTACACCTTC.

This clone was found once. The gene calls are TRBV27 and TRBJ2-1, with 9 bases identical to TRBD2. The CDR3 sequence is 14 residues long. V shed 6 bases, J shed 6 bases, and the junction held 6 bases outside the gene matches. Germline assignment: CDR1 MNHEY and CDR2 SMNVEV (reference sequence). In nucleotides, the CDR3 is TGTGCCAGCAGCCTACTGGGACTAGCCAATGAGCAGTTCTTC. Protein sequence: CASSLLGLANEQFF.

CDR3 sequence: CASSIVQGRRIGELFF. The CDR3 DNA follows: TGTGCCAGTAGTATAGTACAGGGCAGAAGGATAGGGGAGCTGTTTTTT. V gene TRBV19 combines with J gene TRBJ2-2, with D possibly matching TRBD1 (6 bases). CDR1 is LNHDA and CDR2 is SQIVND in the germline V gene (reference sequence). Trimming stripped 1 base from V and 8 bases from J, with 17 bases between. CDR3 length: 16 amino acids.

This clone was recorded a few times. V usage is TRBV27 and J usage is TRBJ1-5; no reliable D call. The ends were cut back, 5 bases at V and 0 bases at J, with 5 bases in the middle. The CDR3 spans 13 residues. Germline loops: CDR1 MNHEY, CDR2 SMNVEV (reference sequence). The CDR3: CASSVNSNQPQHF. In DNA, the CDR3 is TGTGCCAGCAGTGTAAATAGCAATCAGCCCCAGCATTTT.

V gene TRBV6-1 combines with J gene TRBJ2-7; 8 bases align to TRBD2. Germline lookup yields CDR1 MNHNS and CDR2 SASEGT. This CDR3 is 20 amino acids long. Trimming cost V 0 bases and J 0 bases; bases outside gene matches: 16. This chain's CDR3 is CASSEARPGTGGPSSYEQYF. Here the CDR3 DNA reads TGTGCCAGCAGTGAAGCGCGGCCCGGGACGGGGGGGCCAAGCTCCTACGAGCAGTACTTC.

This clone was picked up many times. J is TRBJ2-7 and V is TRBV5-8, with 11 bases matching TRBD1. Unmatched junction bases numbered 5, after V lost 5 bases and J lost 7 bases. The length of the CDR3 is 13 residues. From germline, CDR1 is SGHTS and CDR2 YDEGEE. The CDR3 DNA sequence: TGTGCCAGCAGGGGACAGGGGGGTTGGGAGCAGTACTTC. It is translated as CASRGQGGWEQYF.

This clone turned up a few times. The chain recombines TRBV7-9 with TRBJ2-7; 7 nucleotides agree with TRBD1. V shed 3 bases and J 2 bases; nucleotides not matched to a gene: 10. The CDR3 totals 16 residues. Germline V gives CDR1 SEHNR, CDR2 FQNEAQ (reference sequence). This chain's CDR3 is CASSFGYRGDTYEQYF. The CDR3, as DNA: TGTGCCAGCAGCTTCGGGTACAGGGGAGACACCTACGAGCAGTACTTC.

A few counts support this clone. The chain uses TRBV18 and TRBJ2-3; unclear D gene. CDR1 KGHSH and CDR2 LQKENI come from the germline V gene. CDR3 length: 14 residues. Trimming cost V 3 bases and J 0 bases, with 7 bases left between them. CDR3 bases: TGTGCCAGCTCACCGGCCAGGAGCACAGATACGCAGTATTTT. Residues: CASSPARSTDTQYF.

The CDR3 sequence: CASSQNCGLAGDEQFF. The CDR3 DNA reads as TGCGCCAGCAGTCAAAACTGTGGACTAGCCGGCGATGAGCAGTTCTTC. This rearrangement joins TRBV23-1 to TRBJ2-1, with 8 positions matching TRBD2. TRBV23-1 is identified as an open reading frame with a role that is uncertain. V lost 2 bases, J lost 8 bases, and 11 bases stayed unmatched. The CDR3 is 16 residues long.

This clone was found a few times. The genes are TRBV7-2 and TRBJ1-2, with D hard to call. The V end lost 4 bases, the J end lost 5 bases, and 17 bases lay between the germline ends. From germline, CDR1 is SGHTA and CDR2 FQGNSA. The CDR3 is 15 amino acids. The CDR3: CASSSREDRRYGYTF. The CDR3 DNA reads TGTGCCAGCAGCTCTCGGGAGGATAGGAGATATGGCTACACCTTC.

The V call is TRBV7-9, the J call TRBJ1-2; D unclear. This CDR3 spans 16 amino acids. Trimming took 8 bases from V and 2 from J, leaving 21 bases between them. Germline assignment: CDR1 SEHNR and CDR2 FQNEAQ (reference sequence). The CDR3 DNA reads TGTGCCAGCGATCCTCTGGTAGGGAGTTCCAACTATGGCTACACCTTC. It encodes CASDPLVGSSNYGYTF.

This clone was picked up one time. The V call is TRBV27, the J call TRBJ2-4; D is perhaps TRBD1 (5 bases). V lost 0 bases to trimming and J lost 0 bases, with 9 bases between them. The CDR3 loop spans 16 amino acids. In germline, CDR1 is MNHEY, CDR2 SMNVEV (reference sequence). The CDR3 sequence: CASSLSTALAKNIQYF. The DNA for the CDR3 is TGTGCCAGCAGTTTATCGACAGCCTTAGCCAAAAACATTCAGTACTTC.

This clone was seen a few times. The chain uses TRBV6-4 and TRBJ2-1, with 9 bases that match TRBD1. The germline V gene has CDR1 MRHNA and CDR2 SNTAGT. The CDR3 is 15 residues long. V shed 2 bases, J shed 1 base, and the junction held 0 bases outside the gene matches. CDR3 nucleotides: TGTGCCAGCAGTGACGGGACAGGGTCCTACAATGAGCAGTTCTTC. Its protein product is CASSDGTGSYNEQFF.

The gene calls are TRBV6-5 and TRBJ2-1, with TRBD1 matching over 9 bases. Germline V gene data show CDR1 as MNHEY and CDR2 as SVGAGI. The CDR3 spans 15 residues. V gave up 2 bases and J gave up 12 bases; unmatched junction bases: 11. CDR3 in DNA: TGTGCCAGCAGTTACATCGCGGGACAGGGTCGCACGCAGTTCTTC. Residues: CASSYIAGQGRTQFF.

In nucleotides, the CDR3 is TGTGCCAGCAGCGTGACTAGCGGGAGCCTCGAGCAGTACTTC. Protein sequence: CASSVTSGSLEQYF. V and J are TRBV9 and TRBJ2-7, with TRBD2 identical over 12 bases. Trimming took 2 bases from V and 6 from J; bases not matched to a gene: 3. This CDR3 has 14 amino acids. CDR1 and CDR2 (germline): SGDLS, YYNGEE.

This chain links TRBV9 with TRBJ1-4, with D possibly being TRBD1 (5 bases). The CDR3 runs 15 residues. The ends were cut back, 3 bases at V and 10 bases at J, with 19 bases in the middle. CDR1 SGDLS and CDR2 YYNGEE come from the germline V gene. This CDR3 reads CASSGGGTSSGKLFF. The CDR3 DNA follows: TGTGCCAGCAGCGGGGGCGGGACCTCCAGTGGAAAACTGTTTTTT.